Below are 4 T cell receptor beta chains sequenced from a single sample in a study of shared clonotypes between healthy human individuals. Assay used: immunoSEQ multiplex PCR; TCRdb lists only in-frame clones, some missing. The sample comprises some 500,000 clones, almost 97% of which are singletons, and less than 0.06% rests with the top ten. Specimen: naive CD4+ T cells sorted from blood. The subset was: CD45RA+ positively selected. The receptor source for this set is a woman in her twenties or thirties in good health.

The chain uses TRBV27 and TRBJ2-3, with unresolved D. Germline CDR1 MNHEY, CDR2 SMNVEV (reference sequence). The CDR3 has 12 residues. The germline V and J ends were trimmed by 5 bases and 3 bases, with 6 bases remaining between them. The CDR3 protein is CASSGGTDTQYF. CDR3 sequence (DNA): TGTGCCAGCAGTGGTGGTACAGATACGCAGTATTTT.

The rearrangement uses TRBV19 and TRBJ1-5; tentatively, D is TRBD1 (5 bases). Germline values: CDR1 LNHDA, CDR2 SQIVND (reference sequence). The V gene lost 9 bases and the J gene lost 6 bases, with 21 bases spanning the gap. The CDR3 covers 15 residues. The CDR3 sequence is CASQRDRGEGQPQHF. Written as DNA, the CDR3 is TGTGCCAGCCAACGGGATCGGGGGGAAGGTCAGCCCCAGCATTTT.

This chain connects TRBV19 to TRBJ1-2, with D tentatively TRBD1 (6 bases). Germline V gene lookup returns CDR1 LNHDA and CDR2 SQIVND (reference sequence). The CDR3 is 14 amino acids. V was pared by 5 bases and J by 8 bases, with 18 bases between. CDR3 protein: CASSVDSQFLGYTF. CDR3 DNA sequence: TGTGCCAGTAGTGTGGACAGCCAATTCTTAGGCTACACCTTC.

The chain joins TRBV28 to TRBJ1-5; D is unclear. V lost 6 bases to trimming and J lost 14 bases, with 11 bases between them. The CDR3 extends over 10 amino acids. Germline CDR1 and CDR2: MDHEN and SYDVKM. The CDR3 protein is CASSGRAEHF. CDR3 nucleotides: TGTGCCAGCAGCGGACGGGCGGAGCATTTT.